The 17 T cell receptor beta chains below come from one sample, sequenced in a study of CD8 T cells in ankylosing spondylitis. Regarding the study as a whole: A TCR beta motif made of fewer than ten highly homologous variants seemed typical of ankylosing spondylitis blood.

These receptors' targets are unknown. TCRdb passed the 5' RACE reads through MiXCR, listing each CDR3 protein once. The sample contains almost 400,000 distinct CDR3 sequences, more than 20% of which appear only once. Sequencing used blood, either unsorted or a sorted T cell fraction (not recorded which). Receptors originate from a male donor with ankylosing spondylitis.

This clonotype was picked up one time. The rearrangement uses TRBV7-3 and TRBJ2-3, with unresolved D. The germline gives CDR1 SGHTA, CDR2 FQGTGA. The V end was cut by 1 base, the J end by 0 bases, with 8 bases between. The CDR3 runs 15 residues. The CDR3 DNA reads TGTGCCAGCAGCTTAAGCCGGGCTAGCACAGATACGCAGTATTTT. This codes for CASSLSRASTDTQYF.

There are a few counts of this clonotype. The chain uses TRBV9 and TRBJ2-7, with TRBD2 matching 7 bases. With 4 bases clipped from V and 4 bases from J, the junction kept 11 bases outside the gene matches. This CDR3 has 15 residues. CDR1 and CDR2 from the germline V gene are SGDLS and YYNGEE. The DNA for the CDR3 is TGTGCCAGCAGCCCAAGGGAGGGAAGGCATTACGAGCAGTACTTC. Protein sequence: CASSPREGRHYEQYF.

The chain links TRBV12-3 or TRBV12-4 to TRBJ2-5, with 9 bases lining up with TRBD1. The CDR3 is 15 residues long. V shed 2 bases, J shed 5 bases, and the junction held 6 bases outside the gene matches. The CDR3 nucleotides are TGTGCCAGCAGTTTACCGGGACAGGGAGCGGAGACCCAGTACTTC. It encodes CASSLPGQGAETQYF.

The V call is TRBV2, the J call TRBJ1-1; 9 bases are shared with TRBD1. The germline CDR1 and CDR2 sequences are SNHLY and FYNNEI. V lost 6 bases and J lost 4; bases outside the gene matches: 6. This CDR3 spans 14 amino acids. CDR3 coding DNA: TGTGCCAGCAGACAGGACAGGGGTTCCACTGAAGCTTTCTTT. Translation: CASRQDRGSTEAFF.

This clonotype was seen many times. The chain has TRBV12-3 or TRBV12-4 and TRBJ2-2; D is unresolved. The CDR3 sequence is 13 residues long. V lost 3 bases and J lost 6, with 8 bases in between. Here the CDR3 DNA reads TGTGCCAGCAGTTTGAGCTGGGCCGGGGAGCTGTTTTTT. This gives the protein CASSLSWAGELFF.

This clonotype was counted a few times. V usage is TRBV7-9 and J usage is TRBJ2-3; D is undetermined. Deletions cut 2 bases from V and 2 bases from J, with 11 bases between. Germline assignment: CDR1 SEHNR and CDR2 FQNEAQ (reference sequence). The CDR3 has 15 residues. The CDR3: CASSLRRSDTDTQYF. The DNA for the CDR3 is TGTGCCAGCAGCTTAAGGCGGAGCGACACAGATACGCAGTATTTT.

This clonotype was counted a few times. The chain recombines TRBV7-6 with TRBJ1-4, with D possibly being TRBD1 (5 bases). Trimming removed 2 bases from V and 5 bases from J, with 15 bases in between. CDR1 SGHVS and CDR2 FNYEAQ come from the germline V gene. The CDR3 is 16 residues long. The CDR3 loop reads CASSLNPGTKNEKLFF. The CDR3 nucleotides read TGTGCCAGCAGCTTAAATCCCGGGACGAAGAATGAAAAACTGTTTTTT.

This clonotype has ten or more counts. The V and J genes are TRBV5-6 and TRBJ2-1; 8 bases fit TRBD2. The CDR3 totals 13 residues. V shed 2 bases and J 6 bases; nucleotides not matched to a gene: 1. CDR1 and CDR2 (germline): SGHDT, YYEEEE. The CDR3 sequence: CASSFTSGNEQFF. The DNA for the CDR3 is TGTGCCAGCAGCTTCACTAGCGGCAATGAGCAGTTCTTC.

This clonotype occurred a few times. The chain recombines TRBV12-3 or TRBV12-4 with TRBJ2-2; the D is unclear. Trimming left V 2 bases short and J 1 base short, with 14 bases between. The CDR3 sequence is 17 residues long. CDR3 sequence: CASSLYGFSGNTGELFF. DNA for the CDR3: TGTGCCAGCAGTTTATATGGGTTTTCCGGGAACACCGGGGAGCTGTTTTTT.

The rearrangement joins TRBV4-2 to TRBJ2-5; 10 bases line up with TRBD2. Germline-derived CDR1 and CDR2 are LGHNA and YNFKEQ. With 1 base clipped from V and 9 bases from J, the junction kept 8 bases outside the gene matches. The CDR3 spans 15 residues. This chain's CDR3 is CASSQGTSGLRAQYF. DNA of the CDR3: TGTGCCAGCAGCCAAGGGACTAGCGGCCTAAGGGCCCAGTACTTC.

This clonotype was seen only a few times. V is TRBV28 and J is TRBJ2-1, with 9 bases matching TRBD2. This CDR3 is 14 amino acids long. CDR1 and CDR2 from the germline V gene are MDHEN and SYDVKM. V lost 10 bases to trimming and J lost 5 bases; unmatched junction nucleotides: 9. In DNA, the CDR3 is TGTGCCAACCGGGCTAGCGGGACCCACAATGAGCAGTTCTTC. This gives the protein CANRASGTHNEQFF.

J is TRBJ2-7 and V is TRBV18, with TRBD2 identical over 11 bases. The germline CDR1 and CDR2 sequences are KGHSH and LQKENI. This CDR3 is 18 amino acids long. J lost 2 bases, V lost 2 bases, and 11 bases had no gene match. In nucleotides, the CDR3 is TGTGCCAGCTCACCATCACTAGCGGGAGACCGTAGCGCCTACGAGCAGTACTTC. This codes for CASSPSLAGDRSAYEQYF.

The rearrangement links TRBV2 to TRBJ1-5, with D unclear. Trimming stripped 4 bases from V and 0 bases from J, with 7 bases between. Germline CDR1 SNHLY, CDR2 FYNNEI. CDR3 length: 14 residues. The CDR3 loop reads CASSVIYSNQPQHF. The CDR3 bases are TGTGCCAGCAGTGTTATTTATAGCAATCAGCCCCAGCATTTT.

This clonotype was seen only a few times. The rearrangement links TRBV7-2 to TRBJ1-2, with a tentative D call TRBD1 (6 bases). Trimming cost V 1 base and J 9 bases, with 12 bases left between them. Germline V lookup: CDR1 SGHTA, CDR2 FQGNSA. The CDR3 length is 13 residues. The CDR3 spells CASSLGQVWSYTF. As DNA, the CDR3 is TGTGCCAGCAGCTTAGGACAGGTCTGGAGCTACACCTTC.

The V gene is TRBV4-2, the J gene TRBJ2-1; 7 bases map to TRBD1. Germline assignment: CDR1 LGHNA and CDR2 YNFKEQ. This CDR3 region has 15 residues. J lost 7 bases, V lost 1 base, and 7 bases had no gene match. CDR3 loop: CASSQGQGFRNEQFF. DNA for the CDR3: TGTGCCAGCAGCCAAGGACAGGGTTTTCGGAATGAGCAGTTCTTC.

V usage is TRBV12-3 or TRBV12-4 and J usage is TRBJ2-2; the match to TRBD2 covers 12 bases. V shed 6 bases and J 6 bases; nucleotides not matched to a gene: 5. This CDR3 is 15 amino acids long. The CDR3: CASRPSGRAAGELFF. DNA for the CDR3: TGTGCCAGCAGGCCTAGCGGGAGGGCCGCCGGGGAGCTGTTTTTT.

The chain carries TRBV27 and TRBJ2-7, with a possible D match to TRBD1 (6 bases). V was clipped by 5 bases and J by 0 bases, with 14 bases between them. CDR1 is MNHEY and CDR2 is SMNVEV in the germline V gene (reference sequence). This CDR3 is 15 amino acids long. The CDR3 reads CASSPGQRPSYEQYF. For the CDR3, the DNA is TGTGCCAGCAGTCCAGGACAGAGGCCCTCCTACGAGCAGTACTTC.